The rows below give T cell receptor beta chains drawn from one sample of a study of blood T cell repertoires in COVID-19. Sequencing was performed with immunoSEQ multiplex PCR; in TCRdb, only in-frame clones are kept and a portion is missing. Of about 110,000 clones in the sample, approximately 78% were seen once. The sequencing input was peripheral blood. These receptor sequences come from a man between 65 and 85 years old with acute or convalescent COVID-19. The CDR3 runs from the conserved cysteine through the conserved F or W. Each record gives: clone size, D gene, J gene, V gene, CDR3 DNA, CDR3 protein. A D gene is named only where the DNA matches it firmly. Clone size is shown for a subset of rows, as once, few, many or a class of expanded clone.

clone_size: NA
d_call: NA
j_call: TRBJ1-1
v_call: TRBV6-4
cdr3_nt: TGTGCCAGCAGTGGGGGGCACGGCACTGAAGCTTTCTTT
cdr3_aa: CASSGGHGTEAFF

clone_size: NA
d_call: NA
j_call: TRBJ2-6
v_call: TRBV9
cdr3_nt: TGTGCCAGCAGGGGCGGGGTCTCTGGGGCCAACGTCCTGACTTTC
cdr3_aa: CASRGGVSGANVLTF

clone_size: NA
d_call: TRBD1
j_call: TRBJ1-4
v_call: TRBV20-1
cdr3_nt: TGCAGTGCTAGTCAGGGGGGCCACGAAAAACTGTTTTTT
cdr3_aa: CSASQGGHEKLFF

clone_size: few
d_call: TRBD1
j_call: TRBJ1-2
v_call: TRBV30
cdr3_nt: TGTGCCTGGAGTCGGGCAGGGGGCAGAGGCTACACCTTC
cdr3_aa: CAWSRAGGRGYTF

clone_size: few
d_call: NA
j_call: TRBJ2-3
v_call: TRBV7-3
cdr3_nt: TGTGCCAGCAGCTTAGGGGGCGCGCAGTATTTT
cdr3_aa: CASSLGGAQYF

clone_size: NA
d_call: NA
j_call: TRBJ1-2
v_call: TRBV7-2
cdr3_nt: TGTGCCAGCAGCCCCTCAGGGTTAGGCTACACCTTC
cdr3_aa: CASSPSGLGYTF

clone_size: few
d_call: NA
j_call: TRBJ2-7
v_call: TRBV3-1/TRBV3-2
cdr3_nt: TGTGCCAGCAGCCAAGGATCTGCTACTCCCCACTACGGGCAGTACTTC
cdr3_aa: CASSQGSATPHYGQYF

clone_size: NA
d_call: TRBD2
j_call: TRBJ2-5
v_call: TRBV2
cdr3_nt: TGTGCCAGCAGGGGTGGGGGGGAAGAGACCCAGTACTTC
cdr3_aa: CASRGGGEETQYF

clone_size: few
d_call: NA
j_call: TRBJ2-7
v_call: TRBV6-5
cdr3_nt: TGTGCCAGCAGCCCGGGTGGGACTGGGTACGAGCAGTACTTC
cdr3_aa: CASSPGGTGYEQYF

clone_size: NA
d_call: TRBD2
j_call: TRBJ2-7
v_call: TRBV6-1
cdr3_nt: TGTGCCAGCAGTGAAAAGCGGGAGATAGACGAGCAGTACTTC
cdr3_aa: CASSEKREIDEQYF

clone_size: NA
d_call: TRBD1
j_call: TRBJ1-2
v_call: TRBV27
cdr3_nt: TGTGCCAGCAGTGCACCGGGACAGGGATATGGCTACACCTTC
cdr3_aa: CASSAPGQGYGYTF

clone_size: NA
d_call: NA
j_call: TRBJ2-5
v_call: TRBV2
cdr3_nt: TGTGCCGGCGGCGTTCTTGAGACCCAGTACTTC
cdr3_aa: CAGGVLETQYF

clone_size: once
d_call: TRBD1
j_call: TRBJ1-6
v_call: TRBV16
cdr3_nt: TGTGCCAGCAGCCGCGGGACAGGGAATTCACCCCTCCACTTT
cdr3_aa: CASSRGTGNSPLHF

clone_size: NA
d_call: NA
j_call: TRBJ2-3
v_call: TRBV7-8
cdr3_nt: TGTGCCAGCAGCTTACGAGTGAGCACAGATACGCAGTATTTT
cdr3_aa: CASSLRVSTDTQYF

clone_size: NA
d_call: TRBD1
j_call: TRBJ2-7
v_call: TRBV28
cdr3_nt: TGTGCCAGCATTCAACCGGGACAGGGGATGCACGAGCAGTACTTC
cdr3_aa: CASIQPGQGMHEQYF

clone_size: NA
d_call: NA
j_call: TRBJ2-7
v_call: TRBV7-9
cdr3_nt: TGTGCCAGCAGTCGAGGGAACTACGAGCAGTACTTC
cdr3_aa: CASSRGNYEQYF

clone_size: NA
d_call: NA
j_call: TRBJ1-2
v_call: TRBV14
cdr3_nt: TGTGCCAGCAGCCCCCTCAGGGGAAATTTTGGCTACACCTTC
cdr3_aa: CASSPLRGNFGYTF

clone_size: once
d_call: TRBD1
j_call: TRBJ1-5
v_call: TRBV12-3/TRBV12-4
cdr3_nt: TGTGCCAGCAGGACAGGGGGCGAAAAGCCCCAGCATTTT
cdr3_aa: CASRTGGEKPQHF

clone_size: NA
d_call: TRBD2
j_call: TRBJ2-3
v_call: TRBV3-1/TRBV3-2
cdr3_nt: TGTGCCAGCAGCTTGACGGGGGGTACGCAGTATTTT
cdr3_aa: CASSLTGGTQYF

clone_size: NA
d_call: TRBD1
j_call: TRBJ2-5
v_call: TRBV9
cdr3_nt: TGTGCCAGCAGCGTGGACAGGACGGTCTTTGAGACCCAGTACTTC
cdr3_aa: CASSVDRTVFETQYF

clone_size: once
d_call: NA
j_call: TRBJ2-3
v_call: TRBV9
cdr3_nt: TGTGCCAGCAGCGCGGGACACGGAAACACAGATACGCAGTATTTT
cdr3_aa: CASSAGHGNTDTQYF

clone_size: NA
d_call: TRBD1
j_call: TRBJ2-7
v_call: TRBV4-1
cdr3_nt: TGCGCCAGCACCCCGGGACAGGCCTCCTACGAGCAGTACTTC
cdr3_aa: CASTPGQASYEQYF

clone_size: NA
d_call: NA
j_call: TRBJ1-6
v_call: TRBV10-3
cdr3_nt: TGTGCCATCAGTGAGTCAGCGGGTAGTTTCTATAATTCACCCCTCCACTTT
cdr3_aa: CAISESAGSFYNSPLHF

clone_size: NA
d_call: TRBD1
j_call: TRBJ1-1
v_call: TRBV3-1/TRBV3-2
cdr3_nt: TGTGCCAGTATATCCCGGGACAGGGGCACTGAAGCTTTCTTT
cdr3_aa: CASISRDRGTEAFF